This T cell receptor beta chain originates from a study of cytomegalovirus exposure and HLA in healthy donors. General observations from the study: It was confirmed in vitro that three of the CMV-associated chains were specific for CMV antigens. It has been reported that TCR beta sequences accurately predicted the HLA-A and HLA-B alleles of most subjects.

From germline, CDR1 is LGHNA and CDR2 YNFKEQ. The CDR3 is 17 residues long. V was cut by 6 bases and J by 0 bases, with 18 bases left in between. A word on this clone: Its antigen remains unidentified.

13 Jbeta primers and 60 Vbeta primers were used for the PCR. Sequenced by immunoSEQ multiplex PCR; TCRdb stores in-frame clones only, minus some. This sample carries more than 80,000 clones, less than 85% of them seen once, and the ten largest clones take 15% to 20%. V and J are TRBV4-2 and TRBJ2-1; tentative D call: TRBD1 (6 bases). This TCR was recovered from a woman aged 55-70 years in good health and CMV-seropositive. The specimen sequenced was PBMCs. Here the CDR3 reads CASRLTDSRGSYNEQFF. The CDR3 nucleotides are TGTGCCAGCAGGTTAACGGACAGCCGGGGCTCCTACAATGAGCAGTTCTTC.